This note documents a single T cell receptor (beta chain) sequence. This entry comes from a study of CD8 T cells in Susac syndrome. The authors reverse transcribed about 0.45 to 1 ug RNA with random hexamers. The immunoSEQ assay covered 54 Vbeta and 13 Jbeta segments for CDR3. TCRdb re-analysed the immunoSEQ multiplex PCR reads in MiXCR, keeping a single row per CDR3 protein. The profile shows over 95,000 distinct CDR3 sequences, 80% to 95% of them singletons. TCR beta was sequenced from blood CD8+ and CD4+ T cells. Germline V gives CDR1 SGHTA, CDR2 FQGNSA. The CDR3 loop spans 16 amino acids. V lost 1 base and J lost 1, with 11 bases in between.

Sequencing was carried out using CD4+ T cells from PBMCs. The sequence was collected from a human donor in good health. The chain employs TRBV7-2 and TRBJ1-5; unclear D gene. CDR3 sequence: CASSLGPLGSNQPQHF. The CDR3 DNA is TGTGCCAGCAGCTTAGGACCGCTAGGGAGCAATCAGCCCCAGCATTTT.